The sequence of this T cell receptor (beta chain) was determined in a study of identical twins (TCRdb year 2016). General notes on the study: The study deep-sequenced TCR alpha and beta repertoires from monozygotic twins, unrelated adults of various ages and cord blood to test whether fetal clonotypes persist. To rule out contamination, the twin experiments were replicated at different times with different library preparation protocols. The investigation overall reported the following: Recombination models systematically underestimated out-of-frame TCR alpha sharing in monozygotic twins but agreed with sharing between unrelated individuals. Fewer insertions were carried by abundant cord blood beta clonotypes; a weaker similar trend was observed in young adult naive repertoires, while no such trend was observed in memory repertoires. Compared with coincidental sharing between unrelated individuals, out-of-frame TCR alpha sequences shared between twins showed an excess of sequences with low generation probability. Excess twin sharing in beta out-of-frame sequences was weaker because fewer shared sequences lowered the signal-to-noise ratio. Invariant T cells such as MAIT and iNKT could partly confound zero-insertion analyses, though diverse VJ usage argued against this for most clonotypes. Conclusions relied on cross-sectional statistical analysis, since the same donors could not be followed over many years.

The germline V gene (reference sequence) sets CDR1 to DFQATT and CDR2 to SNEGSKA. Trimming accounts for 2 bases at V and 5 bases at J, while the number of junction bases matched to no gene is 3. From the cysteine through the phenylalanine, the CDR3 covers 15 amino acids. The DNA shown is the 45-base CDR3, in frame from base 1. Every donor in the study was a healthy Caucasian. Three unrelated non-twin adults were also sequenced: a male aged 18 to 29, a male aged 50 to 60 and a female aged 50 to 60. Miltenyi CD45RO+ enrichment and human naive T-cell isolation kits were used to isolate memory (CD45RO+) and naive T cells from PBMC. This clonotype was recorded a few times. Its antigen is still unknown. No base quality values were provided; no much bigger clone lies one nucleotide off. Library preparation employed 5' RACE. TCRdb lists the instrument as Illumina HiSeq 2000. A universal primer binding site was introduced by template switching, and a unique molecular identifier was present in the final cDNA, enabling accurate counting of TCR cDNA molecules. Specific primers in the conserved constant-segment region were used to synthesize first-strand cDNA for TCR alpha and beta chains. To control for contamination, every cDNA library carried two barcodes: a SMART-Mk sample barcode plus Illumina barcodes. Two successive PCR steps introduced TruSeq adapter sequences along with Illumina sample barcodes. Sequencing of the TCR alpha and beta cDNA libraries was done on the Illumina HiSeq platform using custom primers. From the authors' description of their analysis: Raw reads were processed with MiGEC to extract unique molecular identifiers, and MiXCR was used to determine CDR3 positions. For each individual, recombination models were inferred using an EM algorithm with the repgenHMM and IGoR tools. The tcR package in R was used for shared clonotype analysis, with sharing normalized by the product of cloneset sizes. To study raw recombination without the effects of thymic and clonal selection, out-of-frame nonproductive sequences were analyzed. TCRdb handled the public reads itself, with Q25 trimming in fastp and clone calling in MiXCR, and kept productive beta chains. All rows with the same CDR3 protein become a single entry with the most common DNA and genes. These V and J calls are TCRdb output, not the study's own analysis. A total of around 370,000 distinct CDR3 sequences appear in this sample, approximately 8.8% of them only once. The top ten constitute roughly 8.9% of the sample.

Sequenced input: naive T cells sorted from blood. What the cell subset or site label conveys for this sample: cells isolated with a human naive T-cell isolation kit. This clonotype originated in a woman aged 45 to 65 in good health. The chain is made from TRBV20-1 and TRBJ2-1, and TRBD2 matches 13 of the central bases. The DNA sequence is TGCAGTGCTAGAAGCGGGACTAGCGGGAACAATGAGCAGTTCTTC. Translated, this is CSARSGTSGNNEQFF.